The clone carrying this T cell receptor beta chain was observed a handful of times. Its antigen is as yet unknown. Using its own MiXCR run on the reads, TCRdb lists one record per CDR3 protein. Altogether about 450,000 distinct CDR3 sequences are present, under 40% being singletons, with the ten largest covering roughly 15%. The CDR3 is made up of 14 amino acids. Trimming stripped 6 bases from V and 2 bases from J, with 11 bases between. These data originate in a study of T cell repertoires in cytomegalovirus infection. Study-wide background: An indication of both CMV infection and matching HLA type came from public TCR beta signatures. Notes on the study in general: Ex vivo, HLA-C-restricted CMV-specific TCR beta clonotypes prevailed over the rest of the response. Carriers of CMV and the relevant HLA type were discriminated by public TCR beta frequency.

This rearrangement joins TRBV12-3 or TRBV12-4 to TRBJ2-1; weak D call: TRBD1 (5 bases). This receptor was identified in a human donor in good health (CMV status not recorded). Some clones in this sample may be carry-over from other donors' samples. The source material was PBMCs. CDR3 coding DNA: TGTGCCAGCAGCCTCCAGGGTACCTACAATGAGCAGTTCTTC. Translation: CASSLQGTYNEQFF.